A single sample is the source of the 23 T cell receptor beta chains below, sequenced in a study of shared clonotypes between healthy human individuals. Profiled with immunoSEQ multiplex PCR; TCRdb holds only in-frame clones, not every one. Of fewer than 400,000 clones in the sample, under 80% are singletons; the top ten hold approximately 10%. The sample taken for sequencing was memory CD4+ T cells sorted from blood. Subset defined: CD45RA-negative fraction. All receptors derive from a man under 40 in good health.

The chain joins TRBV27 to TRBJ2-7; 10 bases match TRBD2. The CDR3 is 18 amino acids. Germline loops: CDR1 MNHEY, CDR2 SMNVEV (reference sequence). V lost 1 base and J lost 3; bases outside the gene matches: 12. Here the CDR3 reads CASSLWSSGSLRLYEQYF. The CDR3 DNA is TGTGCCAGCAGTTTATGGTCTAGCGGGAGCCTCAGACTCTACGAGCAGTACTTC.

V and J are TRBV13 and TRBJ2-6, with 7 positions matching TRBD1. Germline V gene data show CDR1 as PRHDT and CDR2 as FYEKMQ (reference sequence). The CDR3 has 16 residues. J gave up 7 bases and V 3 bases, and 9 bases lay outside the gene matches. As DNA, the CDR3 is TGTGCCAGCAGCTTGTCGATACAGGGGTCCGCCAACGTCCTGACTTTC. Translation: CASSLSIQGSANVLTF. Full variable domain (outside the CDR3, taken from reference TRBV13 and TRBJ2-6): AAGVIQSPRHLIKEKRETATLKCYPIPRHDTVYWYQQGPGQDPQFLISFYEKMQSDKGSIPDRFSAQQFSDYHSELNMSSLELGDSALYFCASSLSIQGSANVLTFGAGSRLTVL.

This clone was picked up many times. Other DNA variants within this sample encode the same CDR3. The gene calls are TRBV5-1 and TRBJ2-7; 12 bases are shared with TRBD1. The trim removed 4 bases at V and 7 bases at J, leaving 9 bases unmatched. CDR1 is SGHRS and CDR2 is YFSETQ in the germline V gene. The CDR3 is made up of 15 amino acids. This CDR3 reads CASSIPGQGADEQYF. The CDR3 region has the DNA TGCGCCAGCAGCATCCCGGGACAGGGGGCCGATGAGCAGTACTTC.

This clone was observed a few times. This chain's CDR3 is CASSPSLITGSEQYF. For the CDR3, the DNA is TGTGCCAGCTCACCCTCTCTCATTACTGGGAGCGAGCAGTACTTC. This sequence joins TRBV18 and TRBJ2-7; D possibly corresponds to TRBD2 (5 bases). Germline V gene sequence: CDR1 KGHSH, CDR2 LQKENI. Trimming cost V 3 bases and J 6 bases, with 18 bases left between them. This CDR3 spans 15 amino acids.

The chain links TRBV6-6 to TRBJ1-3, with unresolved D. Trimming shortened V by 0 bases and J by 5 bases, and 11 bases separated the two germline ends. Germline V gene data show CDR1 as MNHNY and CDR2 as SVGAGI (reference sequence). The CDR3 consists of 15 residues. The CDR3 DNA reads as TGTGCCAGCAGTTACTCTAAAACAGATCGAAACACCATATATTTT. It encodes CASSYSKTDRNTIYF.

The V gene is TRBV18, the J gene TRBJ2-1; D is possibly TRBD2 (7 bases). The CDR3 runs 13 residues. Trimming took off 5 bases at V and 14 bases at J, with 19 bases between the two ends. CDR1 is KGHSH and CDR2 is LQKENI in the germline V gene. The CDR3 here is CASSSKREGGEFF. The CDR3 DNA is TGTGCCAGCTCATCGAAGAGAGAGGGGGGGGAGTTCTTC.

The V call is TRBV5-4, the J call TRBJ2-3; 8 bases line up with TRBD2. This CDR3 comprises 15 residues. The germline V gene has CDR1 SGHNT and CDR2 YYREEE (reference sequence). The V gene end was trimmed by 3 bases and the J gene end by 5 bases; junction bases not matched to a gene: 8. The CDR3 DNA reads TGTGCCAGCAGCTCCGCGGGAGGACAAATAGATACGCAGTATTTT. Translating gives CASSSAGGQIDTQYF.

V usage is TRBV5-1 and J usage is TRBJ2-5, with 8 positions matching TRBD1. Germline-derived CDR1 and CDR2 are SGHRS and YFSETQ. V lost 4 bases, J lost 4 bases, and 6 bases stayed unmatched. The CDR3 loop spans 14 amino acids. CDR3 region: CASSIGQGGETQYF. In nucleotides, the CDR3 is TGCGCCAGCAGCATCGGACAGGGCGGAGAGACCCAGTACTTC.

The chain combines TRBV6-5 with TRBJ2-7; possible D gene TRBD2, 6 bases. Germline assignment: CDR1 MNHEY and CDR2 SVGAGI. This CDR3 contains 13 residues. Trimming removed 8 bases from V and 1 base from J, with 12 bases in between. As DNA, the CDR3 is TGTGCCAGCTGGGAGGTAGGGTCCTACGAGCAGTACTTC. Protein sequence: CASWEVGSYEQYF.

The chain couples TRBV9 to TRBJ2-2; a weak D match, TRBD2 (6 bases). Germline CDR1 is SGDLS and CDR2 is YYNGEE. The V and J ends lost 4 bases and 6 bases respectively, with 28 bases between them. CDR3 length: 19 residues. The CDR3 DNA is TGTGCCAGCAGCCGATCATCGGGAGCTTTCTCCGGGTCTTCCGGGGAGCTGTTTTTT. Its translation is CASSRSSGAFSGSSGELFF.

The chain couples TRBV10-3 to TRBJ2-7, with 7 bases fitting TRBD2. CDR1 is ENHRY, CDR2 SYGVKD, per germline. V lost 7 bases to trimming and J lost 0 bases; unmatched junction nucleotides: 6. This CDR3 has 14 amino acids. The CDR3, as DNA: TGTGCCATCAACTTAGCGGGTAGCTCCTACGAGCAGTACTTC. Encoded protein: CAINLAGSSYEQYF.

In this sample, this clone turned up once. The chain joins TRBV6-6 to TRBJ1-1, with D perhaps TRBD1 (5 bases). The CDR3 spans 14 residues. Trimming removed 0 bases from V and 5 bases from J, with 10 bases in between. The V gene's germline CDR1 is MNHNY and CDR2 SVGAGI (reference sequence). The CDR3 DNA sequence: TGTGCCAGCAGTTACTCGGGGGGTAATACTGAAGCTTTCTTT. This encodes CASSYSGGNTEAFF.

V usage is TRBV28 and J usage is TRBJ2-5, with 11 bases aligning to TRBD1. This CDR3 region has 16 residues. CDR1 and CDR2 from the germline V gene are MDHEN and SYDVKM. V trimming: 7 bases; J trimming: 0 bases; junction bases outside the gene matches: 7. The CDR3 DNA is TGTGCCAGCACCAAGGGGGACAGGGGGAACCAAGAGACCCAGTACTTC. Translated: CASTKGDRGNQETQYF.

The chain uses TRBV7-8 and TRBJ2-2; 9 positions match TRBD2. The V gene's germline CDR1 is SGHVS and CDR2 FQNEAQ. The CDR3 has 17 residues. V lost 4 bases and J lost 0; bases outside the gene matches: 6. CDR3 nucleotide sequence: TGTGCCAGCAGCTCATCAGCGGGAGGCGCGAACACCGGGGAGCTGTTTTTT. As protein: CASSSSAGGANTGELFF.

V and J are TRBV10-1 and TRBJ2-7, with 10 bases fitting TRBD1. Germline V gene data show CDR1 as WNHNN and CDR2 as SYGVQD (reference sequence). V gave up 6 bases and J gave up 7 bases; unmatched junction bases: 12. This CDR3 is built from 15 residues. In DNA form, the CDR3 reads TGCGCCAGCAGCCCCCTTGGGACAGGGGTGACGGAGCAGTACTTC. This sequence encodes CASSPLGTGVTEQYF.

In this sample, this clone turned up once. The chain recombines TRBV7-2 with TRBJ1-2, with TRBD1 as a possible D gene (6 bases). The CDR3 runs to 13 residues. Trimming took off 3 bases at V and 4 bases at J, with 9 bases between the two ends. Germline-derived CDR1 and CDR2 are SGHTA and FQGNSA. In DNA form, the CDR3 reads TGTGCCAGCAGCTTCACAGGGAGCTATGGCTACACCTTC. Its translation is CASSFTGSYGYTF.

The chain carries TRBV7-2 and TRBJ2-1; D gene unclear. Germline CDR1 SGHTA, CDR2 FQGNSA. The CDR3 is 12 residues long. V was shortened by 1 base and J by 14 bases, with 12 bases between the two germline ends. CDR3 sequence (DNA): TGTGCCAGCAGCTTAGAGACTGGGGTGGAGTTCTTC. It encodes CASSLETGVEFF.

This chain connects TRBV28 to TRBJ1-1; 7 nucleotides align to TRBD1. V was clipped by 5 bases and J by 7 bases; unmatched bases: 7. The CDR3 has 13 amino acids. Germline values: CDR1 MDHEN, CDR2 SYDVKM. CDR3 in DNA: TGTGCCAGCAGTATTCCGGGACAGATTGAAGCTTTCTTT. Translated, it gives CASSIPGQIEAFF.

DNA of the CDR3: TGTGCCAGCAGCTCGGGGACTAGCGGGCCCTCCTACGAGCAGTACTTC. This encodes CASSSGTSGPSYEQYF. The V and J genes are TRBV5-6 and TRBJ2-7, with 12 bases identical to TRBD2. The CDR3 is made up of 16 amino acids. Germline-derived CDR1 and CDR2 are SGHDT and YYEEEE. With V trimmed by 3 bases and J by 0 bases, 4 bases remained unmatched.

The rearrangement uses TRBV4-3 and TRBJ2-1; 8 nucleotides align to TRBD2. CDR1 is LGHNA and CDR2 is YSLEER in the germline V gene. This CDR3 spans 16 amino acids. Germline trimming cut 4 bases from V and 2 bases from J; bases unmatched to any gene: 7. In nucleotides, the CDR3 is TGCGCCAGCAGCCGACAGCGGGAGAGAGCCTACAATGAGCAGTTCTTC. This translates into CASSRQRERAYNEQFF.

A remark on this clone: A read error is likely here: a far larger clone is one base away. This chain links TRBV7-2 with TRBJ2-2; the match to TRBD2 covers 8 bases. Germline CDR1 and CDR2: SGHTA and FQGNSA. The CDR3 runs to 17 residues. The chain's CDR3 is CASTVTAGRGNTGELSF. In nucleotides, the CDR3 is TGTGCCAGCACGGTGACTGCCGGGAGGGGGAACACCGGGGAGCTGTCTTTT. Together with reference TRBV7-2 and TRBJ2-2, the CDR3 gives the full variable domain: GAGVSQSPSNKVTEKGKDVELRCDPISGHTALYWYRQSLGQGLEFLIYFQGNSAPDKSGLPSDRFSAERTGGSVSTLTIQRTQQEDSAVYLCASTVTAGRGNTGELSFGEGSRLTVL.

V and J are TRBV10-3 and TRBJ2-7; 11 positions match TRBD1. CDR3 length: 15 amino acids. J lost 5 bases, V lost 2 bases, and 5 bases had no gene match. The germline CDR1 and CDR2 sequences are ENHRY and SYGVKD. The CDR3 DNA follows: TGTGCCATCAGTGAGCCCGGGACAGGGGGGAACGAGCAGTACTTC. It codes for CAISEPGTGGNEQYF.

This chain links TRBV11-1 with TRBJ2-3; 7 nucleotides line up with TRBD2. Unmatched junction bases numbered 6, after V lost 8 bases and J lost 4 bases. The CDR3 extends over 13 amino acids. CDR1 is SGHAT, CDR2 FQDESV, per germline (reference sequence). CDR3 sequence (DNA): TGTGCCAGCCGGGAGGCTGCGGCAGATACGCAGTATTTT. Translating it yields CASREAAADTQYF.